One sample yielded the 6 T cell receptor beta chains listed below, sequenced in a study of radiation and T cells in renal cell carcinoma. Specified time point: blood 4 weeks post-SBRT, at nephrectomy. The treatment: 15 Gy SBRT to primary tumor, nephrectomy 4 weeks later. Repertoires were generated with immunoSEQ multiplex PCR, while TCRdb's copy carries only in-frame clones and drops some. The table lists roughly 100,000 clones, 80% to 90% of them singletons. Sequenced material: blood, taken from a patient whose treatment included radiotherapy and nephrectomy. The receptor source for this set is a man between 60 and 70 years old with renal cell carcinoma.

Only a few counts were recorded for this clone. The V call is TRBV5-1, the J call TRBJ1-1; perhaps TRBD1 as D (5 bases). The CDR3 has 14 amino acids. V was trimmed by 3 bases and J by 7 bases, leaving 16 bases between them. Germline V gene data show CDR1 as SGHRS and CDR2 as YFSETQ. CDR3 DNA: TGCGCCAGCAGCTCGGGACCGGGACCCTATGAAGCTTTCTTT. It specifies CASSSGPGPYEAFF.

The V call is TRBV6-5, the J call TRBJ2-7; D perhaps matches TRBD2 (5 bases). The CDR3 contains 12 residues. Trimming took 11 bases from V and 3 from J, leaving 14 bases between them. Germline CDR1 reads MNHEY; CDR2 reads SVGAGI. CDR3 amino acids: CAAILEIYEQYF. The CDR3 nucleotides read TGTGCCGCCATACTAGAAATCTACGAGCAGTACTTC.

The V and J genes are TRBV28 and TRBJ2-3; maybe TRBD2 (6 bases). Germline V gene lookup returns CDR1 MDHEN and CDR2 SYDVKM. V was clipped by 2 bases and J by 3 bases, with 15 bases between them. This CDR3 contains 16 residues. CDR3 DNA sequence: TGTGCCAGCAGTTTAGGTCCGGGAGTTAGTACAGATACGCAGTATTTT. It translates to CASSLGPGVSTDTQYF.

This clone has a single count. V is TRBV5-6 and J is TRBJ1-3; tentatively, D is TRBD1 (5 bases). Germline CDR1 SGHDT, CDR2 YYEEEE. The CDR3 is 17 amino acids. V was cut by 0 bases and J by 0 bases, with 13 bases left in between. The CDR3 sequence: CASSLVGGGTSGNTIYF. CDR3 DNA sequence: TGTGCCAGCAGCTTGGTTGGCGGGGGTACCTCTGGAAACACCATATATTTT.

The V call is TRBV27, the J call TRBJ2-7, with 10 bases identical to TRBD1. Looked up from germline, CDR1 is MNHEY and CDR2 is SMNVEV (reference sequence). This CDR3 is 15 amino acids long. V lost 6 bases, J lost 5 bases, and 10 bases stayed unmatched. The CDR3 loop is CASRILGTGANEQYF. CDR3 nucleotide sequence: TGTGCCAGCAGGATCCTCGGGACAGGGGCCAACGAGCAGTACTTC.

The gene calls are TRBV5-1 and TRBJ1-2, with a weak D call TRBD1 (6 bases). This CDR3 spans 17 amino acids. The ends were cut back, 4 bases at V and 4 bases at J, with 23 bases in the middle. Germline values: CDR1 SGHRS, CDR2 YFSETQ. The CDR3 reads CASSTSLGGAFLYGYTF. The CDR3 region has the DNA TGCGCCAGCAGCACCTCTTTGGGGGGGGCGTTTCTCTATGGCTACACCTTC. Variable domain in full (rest from reference TRBV5-1 and TRBJ1-2): KAGVTQTPRYLIKTRGQQVTLSCSPISGHRSVSWYQQTPGQGLQFLFEYFSETQRNKGNFPGRFSGRQFSNSRSEMNVSTLELGDSALYLCASSTSLGGAFLYGYTFGSGTRLTVV.